The 27 T cell receptor beta chains reported below all come from one sample, sequenced in a study of esophageal squamous cell carcinoma under preoperative chemotherapy. The time point was: after preoperative PTX-NDP chemotherapy. TCRdb reanalysed the PCR reads using MiXCR and keeps one entry per CDR3 protein. The sample carries over 25,000 distinct CDR3 sequences, about half recorded once. Sampling took place from a patient given preoperative chemotherapy. Receptors were obtained from a human donor with esophageal squamous cell carcinoma. The donor label of this sample is uncertain.

Concerning this clonotype itself: A read error may account for a junction end that differs from germline. The V and J genes are TRBV7-2 and TRBJ2-3; TRBD1 might be the D (5 bases). This CDR3 is 17 amino acids long. CDR1 and CDR2 from the germline V gene are SGHTA and FQGNSA. The DNA of the CDR3 is TGTGCCAGCAGCCAGGGCCTCCAGGCTATGAGCACAGATAAGCAGTTTTTT. Protein: CASSQGLQAMSTDKQFF.

The chain carries TRBV7-2 and TRBJ2-4; 9 bases align to TRBD2. Germline V gene sequence: CDR1 SGHTA, CDR2 FQGNSA. With 11 bases clipped from V and 13 bases from J, the junction kept 24 bases outside the gene matches. This CDR3 region has 16 residues. CDR3 sequence (DNA): TGTGCCTGCGGCGGGGGGGGGGGCCGAGCCCAAAAGATCCAGTACTTC. As protein: CACGGGGGRAQKIQYF.

J is TRBJ2-5 and V is TRBV12-3 or TRBV12-4; D assignment may be TRBD1 or TRBD2 (6 bases each). The V gene lost 6 bases and the J gene lost 3 bases, with 20 bases spanning the gap. CDR3 length: 16 amino acids. The CDR3 protein is CASRATGGGGKETQYF. CDR3 sequence (DNA): TGTGCCAGCAGGGCCACCGGGGGCGGCGGCAAAGAGACCCAGTACTTC.

This chain uses TRBV11-3 with TRBJ2-3, with TRBD1 matching over 7 bases. The CDR3 covers 16 residues. J lost 2 bases, V lost 1 base, and 6 bases had no gene match. CDR1 and CDR2 from the germline V gene are SGHNT and YENEEA. For the CDR3, the DNA is TGTGCCAGCAGCTTAGTATCCGGGACAGACACAGATACGCAGTATTTT. It is translated as CASSLVSGTDTDTQYF.

V is TRBV7-9 and J is TRBJ2-5; D possibly matches TRBD1 or TRBD2 (5 bases each). The end of the DNA aligns better with TRBJ2-7, so the J call may be wrong. The CDR3 consists of 15 residues. CDR1 is SEHNR and CDR2 is FQNEAQ in the germline V gene (reference sequence). CDR3 residues: CASRGPGIGLYEQYF. CDR3 DNA: TGTGCCAGCAGGGGACCCGGGATAGGGCTCTACGAGCAGTACTTC.

A word on this clonotype: Just one base apart from a much larger clone, this may be a read error. The chain recombines TRBV6-2 or TRBV6-3 with TRBJ2-1; TRBD1 agrees at 8 bases. Germline-derived CDR1 and CDR2 are MNHEY and SVGEGT. V dropped 2 bases and J dropped 10; count of bases not matched to a gene: 7. This CDR3 contains 14 residues. The CDR3 sequence: CASSYGQGSYEQFF. DNA for the CDR3: TGTGCCAGCAGTTACGGACAGGGTTCCTACGAGCAGTTCTTC.

Regarding this clonotype: The junction differs from germline at one of its ends, possibly a read error. The chain combines TRBV7-9 with TRBJ2-4, with unresolved D. Germline V gene sequence: CDR1 SEHNR, CDR2 FQNEAQ (reference sequence). The CDR3 length is 14 residues. The CDR3: CASRVSQDQDIQYF. The CDR3 coding sequence is TGTGCCAGCCGCGTTTCCCAAGACCAAGACATCCAGTACTTC.

About this clonotype itself: This CDR3 fails to terminate in the conserved phenylalanine or tryptophan, so it likely reflects a read error. Because the CDR3's place on the DNA is in doubt, the DNA is left out and the CDR3 is given as listed by TCRdb. This chain connects TRBV7-2 to TRBJ2-5. Ends included, the CDR3 has 11 residues. Looked up from germline, CDR1 is SGHTA and CDR2 is FQGNSA. CDR3 amino acids: CASSWTETRFL.

A note on this clonotype: An end of the junction does not agree with germline; a read error may underlie this. V gene TRBV7-7 combines with J gene TRBJ2-3, with 9 bases lining up with TRBD1. In germline, CDR1 is SSHAT, CDR2 FNYEAQ (reference sequence). There are 15 residues in the CDR3. The CDR3 spells CASSFRTGEVDIQYF. The CDR3 DNA reads as TGTGCTAGCAGCTTCAGGACAGGGGAGGTAGATATCCAGTACTTT.

This clonotype appeared a few times. A read error is possible here, since a much larger clone lies one base away. The rearrangement uses TRBV12-3 or TRBV12-4 and TRBJ2-1; 8 nucleotides line up with TRBD1. The CDR3 is made up of 14 amino acids. With 4 bases clipped from V and 10 bases from J, the junction kept 9 bases outside the gene matches. CDR3 amino acids: CASSSQNRGVEQFF. The CDR3 DNA reads TGTGCCAGCAGTTCCCAAAACAGGGGGGTCGAGCAGTTCTTC.

About this clonotype itself: The germline gene is not matched at one end of the junction; a read error may be the cause. The chain recombines TRBV12-3 or TRBV12-4 with TRBJ2-3; perhaps TRBD2 as D (6 bases). This CDR3 has 16 residues. As DNA, the CDR3 is TGTGCCAGCAGTACCACTAGCCGGGGCAGCACAGACACGCAGTACTTT. It translates to CASSTTSRGSTDTQYF.

The chain links TRBV6-2 or TRBV6-3 to TRBJ1-4; D is uncertain. The CDR3 has 13 residues. The V gene lost 4 bases and the J gene lost 0 bases, with 3 bases spanning the gap. The V gene's germline CDR1 is MNHEY and CDR2 SVGEGT. The CDR3 DNA follows: TGTGCCAGCAGTTGGACAACTAATGAAAAACTGTTTTTT. The encoded protein is CASSWTTNEKLFF.

The rearrangement joins TRBV7-2 to TRBJ2-3, with D perhaps TRBD2 (5 bases). Trimming cost V 5 bases and J 1 base, with 19 bases left between them. This CDR3 has 17 amino acids. The germline CDR1 and CDR2 sequences are SGHTA and FQGNSA. In DNA, the CDR3 is TGTGCCAGCAGCCCAGTCCGGACGGGGAGAGGCACAGATACGCAGTATTTT. This translates into CASSPVRTGRGTDTQYF.

The table lists this clonotype with many counts. This sequence joins TRBV6-4 and TRBJ2-3; 8 bases align to TRBD2. The germline gives CDR1 MRHNA, CDR2 SNTAGT. Losses at the gene ends were 3 bases for V and 1 base for J; bases not matched to a gene: 0. The CDR3 consists of 14 residues. CDR3 bases: TGTGCCAGCAGTGAGCGGGGGGGCACAGATACGCAGTATTTT. Protein sequence: CASSERGGTDTQYF.

By its share, this clonotype is medium-sized. This rearrangement joins TRBV7-8 to TRBJ2-1, with TRBD2 matching 9 bases. This CDR3 is 16 amino acids long. Germline lookup yields CDR1 SGHVS and CDR2 FQNEAQ. V gave up 5 bases and J gave up 10 bases; unmatched junction bases: 15. The CDR3 sequence: CASSRASGTSVYEQFF. CDR3 bases: TGTGCCAGCAGCCGGGCTAGCGGGACCTCTGTCTACGAGCAGTTCTTC.

This clonotype was recorded many times. The chain combines TRBV6-5 with TRBJ2-1; D is perhaps TRBD2 (5 bases). Germline V lookup: CDR1 MNHEY, CDR2 SVGAGI. Trimming pared 2 bases from V and 3 bases from J, leaving 11 bases between. This CDR3 has 15 amino acids. This chain's CDR3 is CASSYLSDYYNEQFF. The CDR3 DNA reads TGTGCCAGCAGTTACCTCAGTGACTACTACAATGAGCAGTTCTTC.

Ten or more counts support this clonotype. This chain links TRBV7-3 with TRBJ2-2, with 7 positions matching TRBD1. Germline CDR1 reads SGHTA; CDR2 reads FQGTGA. Trimming cost V 4 bases and J 4 bases; bases outside gene matches: 12. This CDR3 region has 17 residues. CDR3 nucleotide sequence: TGTGCCAGCAGCTCCGGATCAACAGGGGTCCTCACCGGGGAGCTGTTTTTT. As protein: CASSSGSTGVLTGELFF.

The V call is TRBV7-9, the J call TRBJ2-1; D gene uncertain. Trimming stripped 5 bases from V and 3 bases from J, with 11 bases between. Germline values: CDR1 SEHNR, CDR2 FQNEAQ (reference sequence). This CDR3 is built from 14 residues. CDR3 amino acids: CASSHGGDYNEQFF. The CDR3, as DNA: TGTGCCAGCAGCCATGGTGGGGACTACAATGAGCAGTTCTTC.

V is TRBV7-8 and J is TRBJ2-3; D may be TRBD1 (6 bases). The CDR3 sequence is 16 residues long. With 5 bases removed from V and 12 bases from J, the gap between germline ends came to 27 bases. Per the germline V gene, CDR1 is SGHVS and CDR2 is FQNEAQ. The DNA for the CDR3 is TGTGCCAGCAGCCACAAGGGGGTGGGAGCCACAGATATTCAGTATTTT. This encodes CASSHKGVGATDIQYF.

This clonotype appeared once. At one boundary the junction diverges from the germline segment, which might be a read error. The chain couples TRBV7-2 to TRBJ2-5; D might be TRBD1 (6 bases). CDR1 is SGHTA and CDR2 is FQGNSA in the germline V gene. The CDR3 has 11 residues. The CDR3 sequence: CASSWTATQHF. CDR3 nucleotides: TGTGCCAGCAGCTGGACAGCGACCCAGCATTTC. Full variable domain (remainder filled in from reference TRBV7-2 and TRBJ2-5): GAGVSQSPSNKVTEKGKDVELRCDPISGHTALYWYRQSLGQGLEFLIYFQGNSAPDKSGLPSDRFSAERTGGSVSTLTIQRTQQEDSAVYLCASSWTATQHFGPGTRLLVL.

The chain couples TRBV12-3 or TRBV12-4 to TRBJ2-3, with no clear D. V was cut by 3 bases and J by 4 bases, with 2 bases left in between. This CDR3 has 11 amino acids. CDR3 loop: CASSFADTQYF. CDR3 in DNA: TGTGCCAGCAGTTTCGCAGATACGCAGTATTTT.

This clonotype was found many times. Since a much larger clone is just one base distant, this may be a read error. This chain links TRBV7-2 with TRBJ2-1; D may match TRBD1 or TRBD2 (6 bases each). Germline-derived CDR1 and CDR2 are SGHTA and FQGNSA. The germline V and J ends were trimmed by 1 base and 10 bases, with 14 bases remaining between them. CDR3 size: 14 residues. This chain's CDR3 is CASSLVGGHYEQFF. The DNA for the CDR3 is TGTGCCAGCAGCTTAGTCGGGGGCCACTACGAGCAGTTCTTC.

V gene TRBV7-3 combines with J gene TRBJ2-3; D might be TRBD2 (6 bases). Trimming removed 5 bases from V and 2 bases from J, with 11 bases in between. Germline V gene sequence: CDR1 SGHTA, CDR2 FQGTGA. The CDR3 consists of 14 residues. This chain's CDR3 is CASSRGTSTDTQYF. As DNA, the CDR3 is TGTGCCAGCAGCCGAGGGACTTCCACAGATACGCAGTATTTT.

As to this clonotype: This clone may be a read error of a much larger clone one base away. The conserved final phenylalanine or tryptophan is absent from the CDR3, which likely points to a read error. The chain is built from TRBV7-8 and TRBJ2-1; D is perhaps TRBD2 (6 bases). Trimming took off 1 base at V and 6 bases at J, with 13 bases between the two ends. Germline V CDR1 and CDR2: SGHVS, FQNEAQ. This CDR3 has 15 residues. The CDR3 region is CASSLGDSPFNEQFL. The CDR3, as DNA: TGTGCCAGCAGCTTAGGGGACTCCCCCTTCAATGAGCAGTTCTTA.

As for this clonotype: Without the conserved terminal phenylalanine or tryptophan, this CDR3 likely stems from a read error. The DNA is omitted, as the CDR3 cannot be located on it reliably, and the CDR3 follows TCRdb's listing. The J gene is TRBJ2-3, the V gene TRBV11-3; the D segment call TRBD1 is taken from the table without a DNA check. Germline CDR1 SGHNT, CDR2 YENEEA. The CDR3 is 16 residues long, ends included. This chain's CDR3 is CASSGTRDRGVTTWYL.

As to this clonotype: The junction shows a germline mismatch at one end, possibly a read error. The V gene is TRBV7-9, the J gene TRBJ2-5; weak D call: TRBD2 (5 bases). The CDR3 runs 14 residues. The germline CDR1 and CDR2 sequences are SEHNR and FQNEAQ (reference sequence). For the CDR3, the DNA is TGTGCGGGGAGCGCGTGCCGAGGTACAGAGACCCAGTATTTC. It encodes CAGSACRGTETQYF. The entire variable domain, with the rest obtained from reference TRBV7-9 and TRBJ2-5, is as follows: DTGVSQNPRHKITKRGQNVTFRCDPISEHNRLYWYRQTLGQGPEFLTYFQNEAQLEKSRLLSDRFSAERPKGSFSTLEIQRTEQGDSAMYLCAGSACRGTETQYFGPGTRLLVL.

This clonotype was counted ten times or more. The genes are TRBV12-3 or TRBV12-4 and TRBJ2-5; tentatively, D is TRBD1 (6 bases). The CDR3 sequence is 13 residues long. The V end was cut by 8 bases, the J end by 0 bases, with 10 bases between. CDR3 sequence: CASRDNHQETQYF. The DNA for the CDR3 is TGTGCCAGCCGGGACAACCACCAAGAGACCCAGTACTTC.